The 23 T cell receptor beta chains reported below all come from one sample, sequenced in a study of blood T cell repertoires in COVID-19. Clones were read by immunoSEQ multiplex PCR, and TCRdb kept only the in-frame ones, dropping some. This sample carries about 390,000 clones, about 90% of them seen once, and the ten largest clones take over 2%. Sequencing was performed on peripheral blood. These receptors all stem from a woman in her fifties or sixties with COVID-19, enrolled during active disease.

V and J are TRBV5-8 and TRBJ1-6; the match to TRBD1 covers 12 bases. Germline CDR1 and CDR2: SGHTS and YDEGEE. The trim removed 0 bases at V and 7 bases at J, leaving 5 bases unmatched. CDR3 length: 17 amino acids. In nucleotides, the CDR3 is TGTGCCAGCAGCTTGGTCGTCGGGACAGGGGGCAATTCACCCCTCCACTTT. It specifies CASSLVVGTGGNSPLHF.

V gene TRBV7-3 combines with J gene TRBJ2-1; possible D gene TRBD1, 6 bases. Looked up from germline, CDR1 is SGHTA and CDR2 is FQGTGA. This CDR3 region has 15 residues. V lost 1 base to trimming and J lost 6 bases, with 13 bases between them. The CDR3, as DNA: TGTGCCAGCAGCTTAAACGACAGGAGCTCCAATGAGCAGTTCTTC. This translates into CASSLNDRSSNEQFF.

Notes on this clone: Other DNA sequences in the same sample also yield this CDR3. The rearrangement links TRBV27 to TRBJ2-7; 8 nucleotides match TRBD1. Trimming at V came to 2 bases and at J to 3 bases, leaving 0 bases not matched to a gene. Germline CDR1 and CDR2: MNHEY and SMNVEV (reference sequence). The CDR3 has 13 residues. CDR3 DNA: TGTGCCAGCAGTTTAGACAGGGGCTACGAGCAGTACTTC. Translated, it gives CASSLDRGYEQYF.

The chain uses TRBV6-1 and TRBJ1-4; 8 nucleotides align to TRBD1. This CDR3 has 16 residues. V lost 3 bases, J lost 5 bases, and 8 bases stayed unmatched. Germline loops: CDR1 MNHNS, CDR2 SASEGT. The CDR3 nucleotides read TGTGCCAGCAGTGAGACATGGCGGACAGGGAATGAAAAACTGTTTTTT. Translation gives CASSETWRTGNEKLFF.

The rearrangement links TRBV7-9 to TRBJ1-1; D uncertain. The V gene lost 5 bases and the J gene lost 8 bases, with 12 bases spanning the gap. The CDR3 covers 12 residues. Germline loops: CDR1 SEHNR, CDR2 FQNEAQ (reference sequence). The CDR3 DNA reads as TGTGCCAGCAGCCCTATCTACCTAGAAGCTTTCTTT. Translated, it gives CASSPIYLEAFF.

The V gene is TRBV5-1, the J gene TRBJ2-3, with D maybe TRBD2 (6 bases). The CDR3 contains 14 residues. Between the trimmed V and J ends, which lost 4 bases and 5 bases, there was a span of 14 bases. Germline CDR1 and CDR2: SGHRS and YFSETQ. The CDR3 protein is CASSLQVGGDTQYF. CDR3 bases: TGCGCCAGCAGCCTCCAGGTGGGGGGAGATACGCAGTATTTT.

This chain joins TRBV3-1 (or the pseudogene TRBV3-2) and TRBJ2-7; D is possibly TRBD1 (6 bases). This CDR3 has 14 residues. V gave up 1 base and J gave up 1 base, with 8 bases separating them. Germline V gene data show CDR1 as LGHDT and CDR2 as YNNKEL (reference sequence). In nucleotides, the CDR3 is TGTGCCAGCAGCCAAGGGGGGCAGTCCTACGAGCAGTACTTC. It codes for CASSQGGQSYEQYF.

As concerns this clone: This CDR3 is also generated by other DNA sequences in the sample. The V gene is TRBV5-1, the J gene TRBJ1-2; D is ambiguous. Germline V gene lookup returns CDR1 SGHRS and CDR2 YFSETQ. Between the trimmed V and J ends, which lost 0 bases and 4 bases, there was a span of 7 bases. The length of the CDR3 is 13 residues. The CDR3 is CASSLAGGYGYTF. The CDR3 DNA follows: TGCGCCAGCAGCTTGGCCGGCGGCTATGGCTACACCTTC.

The chain is built from TRBV19 and TRBJ1-5; the match to TRBD1 covers 10 bases. Trimming cost V 1 base and J 9 bases; bases outside gene matches: 12. The CDR3 sequence is 17 residues long. CDR1 and CDR2 from the germline V gene are LNHDA and SQIVND (reference sequence). The CDR3 region has the DNA TGTGCCAGTAGTATAGGCGACAGGGGGCGACTGACGGGGCCCCAGCATTTT. Protein sequence: CASSIGDRGRLTGPQHF.

The chain combines TRBV19 with TRBJ1-1; 9 nucleotides agree with TRBD1. Germline CDR1 and CDR2: LNHDA and SQIVND (reference sequence). The CDR3 runs to 14 residues. After removal of 4 bases from V and 6 bases from J, the junction contained 6 bases not matched to a gene. The CDR3 DNA reads as TGTGCCAGTAGTACTCGACAGGGGGAGGCTGAAGCTTTCTTT. It translates to CASSTRQGEAEAFF. The full variable domain, rest sourced from reference TRBV19 and TRBJ1-1, is DGGITQSPKYLFRKEGQNVTLSCEQNLNHDAMYWYRQDPGQGLRLIYYSQIVNDFQKGDIAEGYSVSREKKESFPLTVTSAQKNPTAFYLCASSTRQGEAEAFFGQGTRLTVV.

This clone has more than one count but fewer than ten. The chain joins TRBV7-9 to TRBJ1-1, with a tentative D call TRBD1 (6 bases). The CDR3 sequence is 13 residues long. The V gene's germline CDR1 is SEHNR and CDR2 FQNEAQ (reference sequence). V lost 5 bases and J 5 bases, leaving 12 bases between the germline ends. This chain's CDR3 is CASSLQGGTEAFF. The CDR3 nucleotides are TGTGCCAGCAGCCTACAGGGTGGGACTGAAGCTTTCTTT.

This clone was observed a few times. The chain links TRBV19 to TRBJ2-1, with TRBD2 matching over 14 bases. Germline V gives CDR1 LNHDA, CDR2 SQIVND (reference sequence). After removal of 5 bases from V and 1 base from J, the junction contained 16 bases not matched to a gene. This CDR3 has 21 amino acids. CDR3 nucleotides: TGTGCCAGTAGTTCCGGCAGATGGACTAGCGGGGGGAGAACATCCTACAATGAGCAGTTCTTC. The encoded protein is CASSSGRWTSGGRTSYNEQFF.

The chain employs TRBV9 and TRBJ2-5, with a possible D match to TRBD2 (7 bases). The CDR3 is 17 amino acids. Deletions cut 4 bases from V and 1 base from J, with 20 bases between. Germline assignment: CDR1 SGDLS and CDR2 YYNGEE. CDR3 amino acids: CASSPRGQGGVQETQYF. CDR3 coding DNA: TGTGCCAGCAGCCCCAGAGGGCAAGGGGGGGTCCAAGAGACCCAGTACTTC.

The V call is TRBV6-5, the J call TRBJ1-5; 8 bases agree with TRBD1. CDR3 length: 15 amino acids. Germline CDR1 reads MNHEY; CDR2 reads SVGAGI. Trimming removed 8 bases from V and 0 bases from J; junction bases left unmatched: 6. CDR3 region: CASGGQGYSNQPQHF. The CDR3 DNA is TGTGCCAGCGGAGGACAGGGTTATAGCAATCAGCCCCAGCATTTT.

V usage is TRBV5-1 and J usage is TRBJ2-7; 8 bases are a match to TRBD1. V lost 0 bases, J lost 2 bases, and 7 bases stayed unmatched. The CDR3 runs to 16 residues. Germline V gives CDR1 SGHRS, CDR2 YFSETQ. As DNA, the CDR3 is TGCGCCAGCAGCTTGGGGGGGACAGGTCTGACCTACGAGCAGTACTTC. This gives the protein CASSLGGTGLTYEQYF.

V usage is TRBV30 and J usage is TRBJ2-7; D gene unclear. The germline V and J ends were trimmed by 0 bases and 3 bases, with 6 bases remaining between them. Per the germline V gene, CDR1 is GTSNPN and CDR2 is SVGIG (reference sequence). The CDR3 has 12 residues. The CDR3: CAWSVSHYEQYF. CDR3 nucleotides: TGTGCCTGGAGTGTGAGTCACTACGAGCAGTACTTC.

The sample holds a few counts of this clone. The chain carries TRBV11-2 and TRBJ2-7; 9 bases fit TRBD1. CDR1 and CDR2 (germline): SGHAT, FQNNGV. The CDR3 is 12 residues long. Trimming cost V 4 bases and J 12 bases; bases outside gene matches: 7. Written as DNA, the CDR3 is TGTGCCAGCAGCTGGGACAGGGTAATTTGGTACTTC. Its translation is CASSWDRVIWYF. The variable domain in full, with the rest retrieved from reference TRBV11-2 and TRBJ2-7, is EAGVAQSPRYKIIEKRQSVAFWCNPISGHATLYWYQQILGQGPKLLIQFQNNGVVDDSQLPKDRFSAERLKGVDSTLKIQPAKLEDSAVYLCASSWDRVIWYFGPGTRLTVT.

The V and J genes are TRBV10-2 and TRBJ1-5; D is ambiguous. Trimming left V 6 bases short and J 5 bases short, with 17 bases between. Germline assignment: CDR1 WSHSY and CDR2 SAAADI. The CDR3 consists of 15 residues. This CDR3 is CASREGQRGDQPQHF. CDR3 DNA sequence: TGCGCCAGCAGAGAAGGGCAGCGGGGTGATCAGCCCCAGCATTTT.

The V gene is TRBV27, the J gene TRBJ2-7; 7 nucleotides match TRBD1. CDR1 is MNHEY, CDR2 SMNVEV, per germline (reference sequence). The V and J ends lost 5 bases and 2 bases, in that order; junction bases with no gene match: 6. This CDR3 region has 14 residues. In DNA form, the CDR3 reads TGTGCCAGCAGTGCGTACAGGGGTGCCTACGAGCAGTACTTC. As protein: CASSAYRGAYEQYF.

This clone has only one observation. At the DNA level, this CDR3 is encoded by other sequences in the same sample as well. The chain recombines TRBV7-3 with TRBJ2-1; 14 nucleotides align to TRBD2. CDR1 and CDR2 (germline): SGHTA, FQGTGA. The CDR3 loop spans 16 amino acids. V lost 4 bases and J lost 7; bases outside the gene matches: 6. This CDR3 reads CASSSTGTSGGNEQFF. CDR3 coding DNA: TGTGCCAGCAGCTCCACCGGGACTAGCGGGGGTAATGAGCAGTTCTTC.

The genes are TRBV9 and TRBJ1-4, with a possible D match to TRBD1 (6 bases). Germline V gene sequence: CDR1 SGDLS, CDR2 YYNGEE. V shed 0 bases and J shed 8 bases, with 14 bases lying between them. This CDR3 is built from 15 residues. CDR3: CASSVVAGASEKLFF. For the CDR3, the DNA is TGTGCCAGCAGCGTAGTAGCAGGGGCGTCGGAAAAACTGTTTTTT.

This clone showed up just a few times. This chain joins TRBV9 and TRBJ2-3; D gene ambiguous. From germline, CDR1 is SGDLS and CDR2 YYNGEE. The CDR3 extends over 14 amino acids. V lost 0 bases to trimming and J lost 1 base, with 6 bases between them. CDR3 sequence: CASSVERGTDTQYF. In nucleotides, the CDR3 is TGTGCCAGCAGCGTAGAAAGAGGCACAGATACGCAGTATTTT.

The chain employs TRBV5-4 and TRBJ2-1, with unresolved D. Trimming cost V 0 bases and J 4 bases, with 17 bases left between them. CDR3 length equals 17 residues. Per germline, CDR1 SGHNT and CDR2 YYREEE (reference sequence). CDR3 nucleotides: TGTGCCAGCAGCTTGGCCCCATCTCACCCTAAGTACAATGAGCAGTTCTTC. Its translation is CASSLAPSHPKYNEQFF.